This TCR beta chain derives from a study of T cell repertoires in cytomegalovirus infection. Study summary: Recently identified HLA-C-restricted CMV epitopes were among the peptides used. CMV infection together with matching HLA type was indicated by public TCR beta signatures.

TCRdb processed the reads anew with MiXCR; each CDR3 protein has one entry. The data show 900,000 to 950,000 distinct CDR3 sequences, roughly 31% seen once. Findings and caveats of the study: In two of eight donors, the top clonotype was HLA-C-restricted CMV-specific.

As concerns this clonotype: What it binds is not known.

CDR3 size: 15 residues. The germline V gene encodes CDR1 KGHDR and CDR2 SFDVKD. With 4 bases removed from V and 0 bases from J, the gap between germline ends came to 10 bases. This TCR came from a human donor in good health (CMV status not recorded). Some clones in this sample may be carry-over from other donors' samples. The chain is built from TRBV24-1 and TRBJ2-3; no clear D gene. The sample here was cultured CD8+ T cells from PBMCs, taken from culture after CMV antigen stimulation. As DNA, the CDR3 is TGTGCCACCAGTGAAAAGAGAACTAGCACAGATACGCAGTATTTT. Its translation is CATSEKRTSTDTQYF.